The 14 T cell receptor beta chains given below trace back to one sample, sequenced in a study of a mutant IDH1 vaccine in newly diagnosed glioma. Time point in this sample: week 11, during vaccination. Each vaccine dose was 300 ug of mutant IDH1 20-mer peptide, with topical imiquimod. Only in-frame clones appear in the TCRdb table, and some are missing; sequencing was by immunoSEQ multiplex PCR. This table has about 60,000 clones, more than 80% appearing once. These receptors are not linked to any known antigen. Sequences were derived from PBMCs, sampled from a glioma patient whose treatment included an IDH1 peptide vaccine. These receptors were taken from a man aged 25 to 40 with glioma.

This chain connects TRBV30 to TRBJ1-1; a possible D gene is TRBD1 (6 bases). The CDR3 spans 13 residues. The germline CDR1 and CDR2 sequences are GTSNPN and SVGIG (reference sequence). V lost 0 bases to trimming and J lost 5 bases, with 10 bases between them. CDR3 in DNA: TGTGCCTGGAGTGTTCAGGGGTGGACTGAAGCTTTCTTT. Translation: CAWSVQGWTEAFF.

The chain links TRBV5-1 to TRBJ2-5, with TRBD2 matching over 9 bases. Germline-derived CDR1 and CDR2 are SGHRS and YFSETQ. This CDR3 contains 17 residues. V was clipped by 0 bases and J by 5 bases; unmatched bases: 11. The DNA of the CDR3 is TGCGCCAGCAGCTTGGGACTAGCGGACGTGGGTGGGGAGACCCAGTACTTC. Translated, it gives CASSLGLADVGGETQYF.

CDR3 sequence reads: CASSYSRGEGYTF. The CDR3 DNA follows: TGTGCCAGCAGTTATTCCAGGGGGGAAGGCTACACCTTC. The chain uses TRBV27 and TRBJ1-2; TRBD1 aligns across 7 bases. The CDR3 extends over 13 amino acids. CDR1 is MNHEY and CDR2 is SMNVEV in the germline V gene (reference sequence). Losses at the gene ends were 4 bases for V and 8 bases for J; bases not matched to a gene: 7.

This chain uses TRBV2 with TRBJ1-5; weak D call: TRBD1 (5 bases). CDR3 length equals 15 residues. CDR1 SNHLY and CDR2 FYNNEI come from the germline V gene. The ends were cut back, 5 bases at V and 3 bases at J, with 14 bases in the middle. CDR3 DNA sequence: TGTGCCAGCAGTCCAGGGACCCTAGTCAATCAGCCCCAGCATTTT. This translates into CASSPGTLVNQPQHF.

CDR3 loop: CASSEHSNQPQHF. The DNA for the CDR3 is TGTGCCAGCTCTGAGCATAGCAATCAGCCCCAGCATTTT. This chain connects TRBV19 to TRBJ1-5; D remains ambiguous. Germline CDR1 LNHDA, CDR2 SQIVND (reference sequence). The CDR3 is 13 residues long. Trimming cost V 9 bases and J 0 bases, with 9 bases left between them.

The chain couples TRBV29-1 to TRBJ2-7; D unresolved. The CDR3 is 11 residues long. CDR1 SQVTM and CDR2 ANQGSEA come from the germline V gene. V lost 4 bases and J lost 1, with 5 bases in between. CDR3 sequence reads: CSVGESYEQYF. CDR3 coding DNA: TGCAGCGTTGGAGAATCCTACGAGCAGTACTTC.

The V call is TRBV2, the J call TRBJ2-4; D ambiguous. The CDR3 is 17 amino acids. V lost 6 bases, J lost 2 bases, and 20 bases lay in between. Germline CDR1 SNHLY, CDR2 FYNNEI. CDR3 protein: CASSPGPAVEPKNIQYF. The CDR3 DNA reads as TGTGCCAGCAGCCCCGGCCCGGCTGTTGAGCCCAAAAACATTCAGTACTTC.

This chain links TRBV18 with TRBJ2-3; D is unresolved. The CDR3 runs to 14 residues. Germline CDR1 KGHSH, CDR2 LQKENI. V lost 3 bases, J lost 0 bases, and 7 bases lay in between. This CDR3 is CASSPRLSTDTQYF. The CDR3 DNA follows: TGTGCCAGCTCACCTCGGTTAAGCACAGATACGCAGTATTTT.

The chain combines TRBV6-6 with TRBJ1-1; D may be TRBD1 (6 bases). Between the trimmed V and J ends, which lost 5 bases and 7 bases, there was a span of 14 bases. Germline lookup yields CDR1 MNHNY and CDR2 SVGAGI (reference sequence). This CDR3 comprises 13 residues. The CDR3 loop is CASSPSLGGEAFF. DNA of the CDR3: TGTGCCAGCAGTCCGAGTTTAGGGGGTGAAGCTTTCTTT.

The chain carries TRBV5-6 and TRBJ2-7; D is possibly TRBD1 (5 bases). Trimming took 4 bases from V and 3 from J, leaving 17 bases between them. The CDR3 extends over 15 amino acids. Germline loops: CDR1 SGHDT, CDR2 YYEEEE. This CDR3 reads CASSPNARAYYEQYF. The CDR3 nucleotides read TGTGCCAGCAGCCCCAACGCCAGGGCATACTACGAGCAGTACTTC. The complete variable domain, with remaining parts taken from reference TRBV5-6 and TRBJ2-7, reads DAGVTQSPTHLIKTRGQQVTLRCSPKSGHDTVSWYQQALGQGPQFIFQYYEEEERQRGNFPDRFSGHQFPNYSSELNVNALLLGDSALYLCASSPNARAYYEQYFGPGTRLTVT.

This clone showed up just once. The chain links TRBV7-3 to TRBJ2-3; D unclear. The CDR3 runs to 13 residues. The V end lost 2 bases, the J end lost 3 bases, and 6 bases lay between the germline ends. Per germline, CDR1 SGHTA and CDR2 FQGTGA. DNA for the CDR3: TGTGCCAGCAGCTTAGGTGGGACAGATACGCAGTATTTT. It is translated as CASSLGGTDTQYF.

The J gene is TRBJ2-7, the V gene TRBV5-1; D may correspond to TRBD1 or TRBD2 (5 bases each). The germline V gene encodes CDR1 SGHRS and CDR2 YFSETQ. Trimming stripped 0 bases from V and 4 bases from J, with 14 bases between. The CDR3 contains 15 residues. The CDR3, as DNA: TGCGCCAGCAGCTTGGGGGAGCAGGGTAGATACGAGCAGTACTTC. This gives the protein CASSLGEQGRYEQYF.

The rearrangement links TRBV5-1 to TRBJ1-4; D call uncertain. Germline lookup yields CDR1 SGHRS and CDR2 YFSETQ. Trimming took 2 bases from V and 2 from J, leaving 7 bases between them. The CDR3 contains 14 residues. Written as DNA, the CDR3 is TGCGCCAGCAGCTTTGATGCGACTAATGAAAAACTGTTTTTT. The encoded protein is CASSFDATNEKLFF.

Only a few counts were recorded for this clone. The rearrangement joins TRBV18 to TRBJ2-5, with 7 bases lining up with TRBD2. The CDR3 loop spans 16 amino acids. V shed 1 base, J shed 2 bases, and the junction held 7 bases outside the gene matches. Germline CDR1 is KGHSH and CDR2 is LQKENI. The CDR3 bases are TGTGCCAGCTCACCACGTATAATGCGGGAGCAAGAGACCCAGTACTTC. Its protein product is CASSPRIMREQETQYF.